This TCR beta chain was captured by sequencing in a study of blood T cell repertoires in COVID-19. Study context: COVID-19 samples, acute and convalescent, were from the United States, Italy and Spain. PBMCs, B-cell-depleted T cells, or T cells were the source of the cDNA or gDNA that made up the material.

As originally analysed: Using reference gene primer amplification, nucleated cell counts were estimated. The method was immunoSEQ multiplex PCR; TCRdb's version includes in-frame clones alone and lacks a portion of them. Clonal size and the V and J genes are those of that table, whereas D and trimming came from the DNA. The sample carries 40,000 to 45,000 clones, approximately 87% recorded once. With V trimmed by 4 bases and J by 7 bases, 10 bases remained unmatched. The V gene's germline CDR1 is SGHRS and CDR2 YFSETQ. The CDR3 totals 15 residues. The receptor's source is a man in his forties with COVID-19, enrolled during active disease. Material: peripheral blood. The chain couples TRBV5-1 to TRBJ2-2, with 7 bases identical to TRBD1. CDR3 in amino acids: CASSPTGEGGGELFF. Here the CDR3 DNA reads TGCGCCAGCAGCCCTACAGGGGAAGGAGGCGGGGAGCTGTTTTTT.